This TCR beta chain was sequenced in a study of OX40 agonist ivuxolimab in advanced cancers. Study details: Partial responses occurred in Three dose-escalation patients, one with hepatocellular carcinoma and two with cutaneous melanoma.

CDR1 is MDHEN and CDR2 is SYDVKM in the germline V gene. The CDR3 contains 14 residues. Trimming took off 5 bases at V and 2 bases at J, with 12 bases between the two ends. Sequenced by immunoSEQ multiplex PCR; TCRdb stores in-frame clones only, minus some. The repertoire holds 90,000 or so clones, with roughly nine tenths as singletons. The genes are TRBV28 and TRBJ1-2; D ambiguous. The clonotype was recovered from an adult with an advanced solid tumor such as melanoma, head and neck, liver or kidney cancer. The sequences come from CD4+ or CD8+ T cells sorted from blood, collected in a trial of the OX40 agonist ivuxolimab. Written as DNA, the CDR3 is TGTGCCAGCAGTATTACAAGACACAACTATGGCTACACCTTC. Its translation is CASSITRHNYGYTF.